A single sample gave rise to the 26 T cell receptor beta chains below, sequenced in a study of shared clonotypes between healthy human individuals (dated by TCRdb to the early 2020s). Receptors were amplified or captured by the immunoSEQ multiplex PCR assay. In TCRdb, the immuneACCESS table is reduced to in-frame sequences with V and J assigned. These tables do not hold every clone; where another copy was compared, an unresolved V gene accounts for under half, and the others remain unexplained. The table for this sample lists over 2 million clones; roughly 94% of them were counted only once. The ten largest clonotypes hold more than 0.1% of the sample. The sample was naive CD4+ T cells sorted from blood. The label giving this sample's cell subset or site can be read as: CD45RA+ positively selected. These receptors all come from a man aged 18 to 29 in good health.

The rearrangement joins TRBV5-4 to TRBJ2-2; tentative D call: TRBD2 (6 bases). Germline V lookup: CDR1 SGHNT, CDR2 YYREEE (reference sequence). The germline V and J ends were trimmed by 3 bases and 2 bases, with 11 bases remaining between them. The CDR3 covers 15 residues. The CDR3 here is CASSSGTFNTGELFF. Written as DNA, the CDR3 is TGTGCCAGCAGCTCCGGGACTTTTAACACCGGGGAGCTGTTTTTT.

This rearrangement joins TRBV2 to TRBJ1-4; 9 bases align to TRBD1. The CDR3 spans 15 residues. With V trimmed by 7 bases and J by 5 bases, 8 bases remained unmatched. Germline CDR1 SNHLY, CDR2 FYNNEI. The chain's CDR3 is CASTRDRGRNEKLFF. The CDR3 coding sequence is TGTGCCAGCACCAGAGACAGGGGGAGGAATGAAAAACTGTTTTTT.

This clone was counted once. V and J are TRBV7-6 and TRBJ2-5, with 7 bases matching TRBD2. This CDR3 region has 14 residues. Per the germline V gene, CDR1 is SGHVS and CDR2 is FNYEAQ. V gave up 1 base and J gave up 9 bases; unmatched junction bases: 8. The CDR3 sequence is CASSLGTGTKAQYF. In nucleotides, the CDR3 is TGTGCCAGCAGCTTAGGCACCGGGACTAAAGCCCAGTACTTC.

The chain has TRBV7-9 and TRBJ2-1; TRBD2 matches 13 bases. CDR3 length equals 16 residues. V lost 7 bases and J lost 8; bases outside the gene matches: 11. Germline V gene lookup returns CDR1 SEHNR and CDR2 FQNEAQ (reference sequence). CDR3 loop: CASTLLVLAGGYEQFF. The CDR3 DNA reads as TGTGCCAGCACCCTCTTAGTACTAGCGGGAGGGTATGAGCAGTTCTTC.

A note on this clone: A junction end diverges from the germline sequence, so it may reflect a read error. Other DNA sequences in the sample encode the same CDR3. The V and J genes are TRBV7-9 and TRBJ2-7, with D perhaps being TRBD1 or TRBD2 (5 bases each). In germline, CDR1 is SEHNR, CDR2 FQNEAQ (reference sequence). The CDR3 loop spans 14 amino acids. CDR3 nucleotides: TGTGCCAGCAGCCTAAAACCGGGGCCCTACGAGCAATACTTC. This sequence encodes CASSLKPGPYEQYF.

This chain connects TRBV11-2 to TRBJ1-4; TRBD1 might be the D (5 bases). The CDR3 has 19 amino acids. Germline V gives CDR1 SGHAT, CDR2 FQNNGV. Trimming shortened V by 0 bases and J by 5 bases, and 22 bases separated the two germline ends. CDR3 in amino acids: CASSLDTAALGTINEKLFF. The DNA for the CDR3 is TGTGCCAGCAGCTTAGATACTGCAGCGCTTGGGACCATCAATGAAAAACTGTTTTTT. Filled out from reference TRBV11-2 and TRBJ1-4, the complete variable domain reads EAGVAQSPRYKIIEKRQSVAFWCNPISGHATLYWYQQILGQGPKLLIQFQNNGVVDDSQLPKDRFSAERLKGVDSTLKIQPAKLEDSAVYLCASSLDTAALGTINEKLFFGSGTQLSVL.

This chain uses TRBV29-1 with TRBJ2-7; D may be TRBD1 or TRBD2 (5 bases each). The CDR3 consists of 15 residues. CDR1 and CDR2 (germline): SQVTM, ANQGSEA. Trimming shortened V by 0 bases and J by 7 bases, and 19 bases separated the two germline ends. CDR3 nucleotide sequence: TGCAGCGTTGAAGATGGGGCCAGCGTGGAGGTGGAGCAGTACTTC. Translated: CSVEDGASVEVEQYF.

In DNA, the CDR3 is TGTGCCAGCAGCGTACAAGCCGGGACTAGCGGGATTGGAGAGACCCAGTACTTC. It encodes CASSVQAGTSGIGETQYF. The chain combines TRBV9 with TRBJ2-5, with TRBD2 identical over 13 bases. The junction had 10 bases not matched to a gene; V was cut back by 1 base and J by 4 bases. Per the germline V gene, CDR1 is SGDLS and CDR2 is YYNGEE. The length of the CDR3 is 18 residues.

The CDR3 is CASSREFTGASEAYEQYF. The CDR3 DNA reads TGTGCCAGCAGTCGGGAGTTCACGGGAGCTAGCGAGGCCTACGAGCAGTACTTC. The genes are TRBV27 and TRBJ2-7; D perhaps matches TRBD2 (6 bases). With 5 bases removed from V and 2 bases from J, the gap between germline ends came to 25 bases. The germline V gene encodes CDR1 MNHEY and CDR2 SMNVEV (reference sequence). The CDR3 loop spans 18 amino acids.

The chain is built from TRBV4-1 and TRBJ1-2; perhaps TRBD1 as D (6 bases). V was clipped by 1 base and J by 1 base, with 10 bases between them. Germline V lookup: CDR1 MGHRA, CDR2 YSYEKL. The CDR3 has 15 residues. CDR3 sequence reads: CASSQGGGVNYGYTF. DNA for the CDR3: TGCGCCAGCAGCCAAGGGGGGGGCGTTAACTATGGCTACACCTTC.

The chain couples TRBV4-1 to TRBJ2-7; 9 nucleotides agree with TRBD2. Germline assignment: CDR1 MGHRA and CDR2 YSYEKL. J was trimmed by 4 bases and V by 0 bases; bases with no gene match: 10. CDR3 length: 17 residues. CDR3 nucleotides: TGCGCCAGCAGCCAAGATGGTGGCGCTAGCGGGATGTACGAGCAGTACTTC. Residues: CASSQDGGASGMYEQYF.

The chain links TRBV5-6 to TRBJ2-5; weak D call: TRBD2 (5 bases). The V gene's germline CDR1 is SGHDT and CDR2 YYEEEE. This CDR3 region has 13 residues. V lost 4 bases and J lost 5, with 12 bases in between. The chain's CDR3 is CASSRLPGETQYF. The CDR3 nucleotides read TGTGCCAGCAGCCGGCTCCCGGGGGAGACCCAGTACTTC.

The chain has TRBV19 and TRBJ1-6; TRBD1 matches 9 bases. There are 15 residues in the CDR3. V lost 5 bases, J lost 9 bases, and 8 bases stayed unmatched. Germline CDR1 reads LNHDA; CDR2 reads SQIVND (reference sequence). The CDR3 sequence is CASSRDRVQSSPLHF. CDR3 nucleotides: TGTGCCAGTAGTCGGGACAGGGTACAAAGTTCACCCCTCCACTTT.

J is TRBJ1-5 and V is TRBV6-5, with D maybe TRBD1 (6 bases). The germline V gene has CDR1 MNHEY and CDR2 SVGAGI. The CDR3 sequence is 13 residues long. V lost 8 bases and J lost 6, with 14 bases in between. The CDR3 DNA sequence: TGTGCCAGCGGTCAGGGGTTTAGTCAGCCCCAGCATTTT. As protein: CASGQGFSQPQHF.

The genes are TRBV6-1 and TRBJ1-5; no definite D call. The ends were cut back, 10 bases at V and 0 bases at J, with 16 bases in the middle. Germline V gene data show CDR1 as MNHNS and CDR2 as SASEGT. The CDR3 loop spans 15 amino acids. The CDR3 coding sequence is TGTGCCACATTCGACGCAAGCTATAGCAATCAGCCCCAGCATTTT. It translates to CATFDASYSNQPQHF.

The V and J genes are TRBV4-3 and TRBJ1-5; 7 nucleotides match TRBD1. The junction had 9 bases not matched to a gene; V was cut back by 3 bases and J by 4 bases. Per the germline V gene, CDR1 is LGHNA and CDR2 is YSLEER. There are 16 residues in the CDR3. The CDR3 reads CASSQIYRGGNQPQHF. In DNA form, the CDR3 reads TGCGCCAGCAGCCAGATTTACAGGGGCGGGAATCAGCCCCAGCATTTT.

This clone was found a few times. This chain uses TRBV5-1 with TRBJ1-5; a possible D gene is TRBD1 (5 bases). Germline-derived CDR1 and CDR2 are SGHRS and YFSETQ. Trimming removed 4 bases from V and 0 bases from J, with 11 bases in between. The CDR3 is 15 residues long. The DNA of the CDR3 is TGCGCCAGCAGCCCGGACACAAATAGCAATCAGCCCCAGCATTTT. It codes for CASSPDTNSNQPQHF.

The chain recombines TRBV10-3 with TRBJ1-2, with 10 bases aligning to TRBD1. The CDR3 is made up of 16 amino acids. Trimming removed 2 bases from V and 4 bases from J; junction bases left unmatched: 7. CDR1 ENHRY and CDR2 SYGVKD come from the germline V gene. CDR3 nucleotides: TGTGCCATCAGTGAGCCTGGACAGGGGGTTAGCTATGGCTACACCTTC. It yields the protein CAISEPGQGVSYGYTF.

This chain joins TRBV6-1 and TRBJ2-1; D not resolved. Trimming left V 6 bases short and J 9 bases short, with 15 bases between. Germline CDR1 and CDR2: MNHNS and SASEGT. This CDR3 region has 13 residues. The CDR3: CASSSQAHSEQFF. The CDR3 DNA reads as TGTGCCAGCAGCTCCCAGGCCCACAGTGAGCAGTTCTTC.

This clone has only one observation. The chain couples TRBV5-1 to TRBJ1-1; TRBD1 aligns across 7 bases. From germline, CDR1 is SGHRS and CDR2 YFSETQ. This CDR3 comprises 15 residues. The junction had 10 bases not matched to a gene; V was cut back by 4 bases and J by 4 bases. The CDR3 DNA is TGCGCCAGCAGCCTAACCGGGACAGTGCGCACTGAAGCTTTCTTT. Translating gives CASSLTGTVRTEAFF.

The rearrangement uses TRBV4-1 and TRBJ2-1, with 14 nucleotides matching TRBD2. This CDR3 has 20 residues. V dropped 4 bases and J dropped 3; count of bases not matched to a gene: 14. Germline V lookup: CDR1 MGHRA, CDR2 YSYEKL. The CDR3 coding sequence is TGCGCCAGCAGCCCCTCGGGACTAGCGGGAGTGGGTCCCAGCTACAATGAGCAGTTCTTC. Residues: CASSPSGLAGVGPSYNEQFF.

This chain links TRBV18 with TRBJ2-1, with TRBD2 matching 7 bases. J was trimmed by 7 bases and V by 4 bases; bases with no gene match: 16. The CDR3 is 17 amino acids. Looked up from germline, CDR1 is KGHSH and CDR2 is LQKENI. The CDR3 here is CASSLTLARREGNEQFF. In DNA, the CDR3 is TGTGCCAGCTCACTAACTCTAGCTCGGAGGGAGGGAAATGAGCAGTTCTTC.

V is TRBV6-6 and J is TRBJ2-5; 7 bases align to TRBD2. The V segment lost 0 bases and the J segment 4 bases; nucleotides outside the gene matches: 8. The CDR3 extends over 16 amino acids. From germline, CDR1 is MNHNY and CDR2 SVGAGI (reference sequence). CDR3 nucleotide sequence: TGTGCCAGCAGTTACTCACAGCGGGAACGAGGAGAGACCCAGTACTTC. Its protein is CASSYSQRERGETQYF.

This clone was seen only once. CDR3 in amino acids: CASSPVSDRTNTEAFF. DNA for the CDR3: TGTGCCAGCTCACCGGTATCCGACAGGACGAACACTGAAGCTTTCTTT. The rearrangement links TRBV18 to TRBJ1-1; D might be TRBD1 (6 bases). CDR1 and CDR2 from the germline V gene are KGHSH and LQKENI. The CDR3 spans 16 residues. Trimming took 3 bases from V and 1 from J, leaving 15 bases between them.

This chain connects TRBV18 to TRBJ2-2, with a weak D call TRBD1 (5 bases). With 3 bases removed from V and 2 bases from J, the gap between germline ends came to 16 bases. The length of the CDR3 is 17 residues. Germline lookup yields CDR1 KGHSH and CDR2 LQKENI. The CDR3 loop reads CASSPFTRRTNTGELFF. In DNA, the CDR3 is TGTGCCAGCTCACCTTTTACGCGACGGACAAACACCGGGGAGCTGTTTTTT.

The chain is built from TRBV10-3 and TRBJ2-2; tentative D call: TRBD1 (5 bases). Germline loops: CDR1 ENHRY, CDR2 SYGVKD. Trimming stripped 5 bases from V and 1 base from J, with 8 bases between. This CDR3 has 14 residues. The DNA of the CDR3 is TGTGCCATCAGTAAGACAGAGAACACCGGGGAGCTGTTTTTT. Protein: CAISKTENTGELFF.